This TCR beta chain appears in the sequencing data of a study of regulatory T cells in long-lasting Graves disease. Time point described: newly diagnosed GD, antithyroid drugs for less than 3 months. TCR sequences were obtained from RNA taken from PBMCs. Study-level findings and limits: TRBV28, TRBJ1-2 and TRBJ2-5 emerged as the favored segments in persistent disease.

Combining iRepertoire HTBI primers with Arm-PCR of CDR3 regions, the authors built TCR beta libraries. Each CDR3 protein gets one entry after TCRdb re-called the multiplex PCR reads with MiXCR. The sample has around 500,000 distinct CDR3 sequences, about 11% seen once. The CDR3 spans 12 residues. Trimming shortened V by 4 bases and J by 7 bases, and 10 bases separated the two germline ends. CDR1 MNHEY and CDR2 SVGAGI come from the germline V gene. On this clonotype: The antigen is undetermined.

This sample was also put to use in a study of T cells in Graves' hyperthyroidism and ophthalmopathy. Per that study: If no ophthalmopathy progression occurred within 18 months, Graves' hyperthyroidism was stable. The study used the HTBI primer set for a first-round RT-PCR of the TCR CDR3. Classification by a 13 V-J model distinguished ophthalmopathy from stable hyperthyroidism.

This clonotype was obtained from a woman aged 30 to 39 with Graves disease. The chain recombines TRBV6-5 with TRBJ1-1; D remains unclear. The sequences come from peripheral blood mononuclear cells (PBMCs), collected at new diagnosis, from a patient treated with antithyroid drugs. CDR3 protein: CASSWSYGEAFF. In nucleotides, the CDR3 is TGTGCCAGCAGTTGGAGCTACGGTGAAGCTTTCTTT.